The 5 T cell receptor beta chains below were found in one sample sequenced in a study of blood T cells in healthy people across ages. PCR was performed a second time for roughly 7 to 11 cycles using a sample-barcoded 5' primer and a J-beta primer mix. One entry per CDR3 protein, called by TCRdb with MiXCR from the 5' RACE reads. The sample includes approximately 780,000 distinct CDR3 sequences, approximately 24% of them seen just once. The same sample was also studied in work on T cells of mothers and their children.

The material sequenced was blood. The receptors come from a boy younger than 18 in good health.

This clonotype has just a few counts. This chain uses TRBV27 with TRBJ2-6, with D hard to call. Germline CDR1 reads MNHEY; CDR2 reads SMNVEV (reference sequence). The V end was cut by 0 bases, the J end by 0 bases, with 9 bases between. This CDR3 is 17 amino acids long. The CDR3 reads CASSLSGGFSGANVLTF. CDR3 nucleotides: TGTGCCAGCAGTTTATCGGGTGGGTTCTCTGGGGCCAACGTCCTGACTTTC.

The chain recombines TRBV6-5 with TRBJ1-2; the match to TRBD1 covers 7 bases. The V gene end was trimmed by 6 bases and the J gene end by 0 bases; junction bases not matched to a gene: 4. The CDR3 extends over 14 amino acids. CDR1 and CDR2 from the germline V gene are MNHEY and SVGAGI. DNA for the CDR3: TGTGCCAGCAGCTATGGACAGGCTAACTATGGCTACACCTTC. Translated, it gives CASSYGQANYGYTF.

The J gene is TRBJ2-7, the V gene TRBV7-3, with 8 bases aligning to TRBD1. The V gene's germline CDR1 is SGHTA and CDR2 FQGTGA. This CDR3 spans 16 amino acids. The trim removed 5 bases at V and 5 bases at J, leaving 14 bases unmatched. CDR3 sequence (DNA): TGTGCCAGCAGCCCGCATGGGGACAGGTTGTACCACGAGCAGTACTTC. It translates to CASSPHGDRLYHEQYF.

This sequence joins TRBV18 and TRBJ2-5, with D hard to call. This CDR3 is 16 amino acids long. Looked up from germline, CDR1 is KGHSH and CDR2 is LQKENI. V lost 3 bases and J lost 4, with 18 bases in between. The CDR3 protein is CASSPRGKPKLETQYF. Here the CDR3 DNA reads TGTGCCAGCTCACCCCGTGGAAAACCCAAACTAGAGACCCAGTACTTC.

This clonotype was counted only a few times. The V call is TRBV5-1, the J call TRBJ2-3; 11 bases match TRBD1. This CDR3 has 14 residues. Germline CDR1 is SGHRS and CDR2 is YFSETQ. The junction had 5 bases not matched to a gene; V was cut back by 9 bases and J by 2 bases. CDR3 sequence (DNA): TGCGCCACCGGGACAGGGGGTAACACAGATACGCAGTATTTT. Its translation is CATGTGGNTDTQYF.